These 19 T cell receptor beta chains originate from one sample sequenced in a study of T cell clones after liver transplantation. Repertoires were generated with immunoSEQ multiplex PCR, while TCRdb's copy carries only in-frame clones and drops some. The repertoire includes roughly 100,000 clones, under 90% of them detected once, and 2.5% to 3.5% sits in the top ten. This specimen was CD4+ T cells from blood, taken around 50 months after liver transplant. Source of these receptors: a human patient who received a liver transplant. A subset of T cells may come from the graft donor.

This chain uses TRBV7-9 with TRBJ2-2; TRBD2 matches 14 bases. The germline gives CDR1 SEHNR, CDR2 FQNEAQ (reference sequence). This CDR3 spans 16 amino acids. The V gene end was trimmed by 4 bases and the J gene end by 6 bases; junction bases not matched to a gene: 4. The CDR3 DNA follows: TGTGCCAGCAGCTCGGGACTAGCGGGAGTTGCCGGGGAGCTGTTTTTT. Protein product: CASSSGLAGVAGELFF.

The chain links TRBV27 to TRBJ2-2; TRBD2 matches at 11 bases. V trimming: 4 bases; J trimming: 3 bases; junction bases outside the gene matches: 4. The CDR3 length is 16 residues. Germline-derived CDR1 and CDR2 are MNHEY and SMNVEV (reference sequence). CDR3 protein: CASSSLAGADTGELFF. CDR3 sequence (DNA): TGTGCCAGCAGTTCACTAGCGGGAGCGGACACCGGGGAGCTGTTTTTT.

This clone turned up a few times. The chain carries TRBV4-2 and TRBJ2-1; 11 bases match TRBD1. The germline V gene encodes CDR1 LGHNA and CDR2 YNFKEQ. The V gene end was trimmed by 4 bases and the J gene end by 7 bases; junction bases not matched to a gene: 6. CDR3 size: 15 residues. The CDR3 DNA follows: TGTGCCAGCAGCCCCGGGACAGGGGGACGTAATGAGCAGTTCTTC. As protein: CASSPGTGGRNEQFF.

V and J are TRBV2 and TRBJ1-2, with TRBD1 matching 9 bases. Germline CDR1 and CDR2: SNHLY and FYNNEI. The J segment lost 3 bases and the V segment lost 6 bases, leaving 14 bases of the junction unmatched. The CDR3 is made up of 17 amino acids. The CDR3 DNA is TGTGCCAGCAGCGGCCCTCCGGGACAGGGATCGGACTATGGCTACACCTTC. It specifies CASSGPPGQGSDYGYTF.

The chain carries TRBV6-5 and TRBJ1-1, with 7 bases identical to TRBD1. The V gene's germline CDR1 is MNHEY and CDR2 SVGAGI. With V trimmed by 7 bases and J by 1 base, 9 bases remained unmatched. This CDR3 region has 15 residues. CDR3 sequence: CASKGTGVGNTEAFF. CDR3 in DNA: TGTGCCAGCAAGGGCACAGGGGTGGGGAACACTGAAGCTTTCTTT.

V usage is TRBV5-1 and J usage is TRBJ2-2; 16 bases align to TRBD2. CDR3 length equals 19 residues. Germline lookup yields CDR1 SGHRS and CDR2 YFSETQ. V gave up 3 bases and J gave up 0 bases; unmatched junction bases: 5. CDR3 coding DNA: TGCGCCAGCAGCTCCGGGACTAGCGGGAGGGCCTCGAACACCGGGGAGCTGTTTTTT. It encodes CASSSGTSGRASNTGELFF.

This chain links TRBV7-9 with TRBJ2-5, with D tentatively TRBD2 (6 bases). The CDR3 is 13 amino acids. V dropped 5 bases and J dropped 4 bases, with 11 bases sitting between them. Germline V CDR1 and CDR2: SEHNR, FQNEAQ (reference sequence). The CDR3 DNA follows: TGTGCCAGCAGCGGGGGAGGCCGAGAGACCCAGTACTTC. Residues: CASSGGGRETQYF.

The genes are TRBV29-1 and TRBJ1-4, with D possibly matching TRBD1 (5 bases). Trimming removed 4 bases from V and 8 bases from J, with 14 bases in between. The germline V gene has CDR1 SQVTM and CDR2 ANQGSEA. The CDR3 covers 13 residues. The CDR3 nucleotides are TGCAGCGTTGCTCGAGGGGCTGGAGAAAAACTGTTTTTT. This encodes CSVARGAGEKLFF.

The J gene is TRBJ1-1, the V gene TRBV7-2; D call uncertain. Germline CDR1 reads SGHTA; CDR2 reads FQGNSA. The germline V and J ends were trimmed by 4 bases and 0 bases, with 15 bases remaining between them. This CDR3 region has 16 residues. CDR3 sequence (DNA): TGTGCCAGCAGCTCACGAGGAGGTGTCATGAACACTGAAGCTTTCTTT. Encoded protein: CASSSRGGVMNTEAFF.

The V and J genes are TRBV7-9 and TRBJ2-2; possible D gene TRBD2, 6 bases. Germline V gene data show CDR1 as SEHNR and CDR2 as FQNEAQ (reference sequence). This CDR3 has 17 residues. Trimming took off 6 bases at V and 7 bases at J, with 24 bases between the two ends. This chain's CDR3 is CASSPLVSGRLGGELFF. In DNA, the CDR3 is TGTGCCAGCAGTCCGTTGGTATCCGGGAGACTTGGCGGGGAGCTGTTTTTT. Using reference TRBV7-9 and TRBJ2-2 for the parts outside the CDR3, the full variable domain is DTGVSQNPRHKITKRGQNVTFRCDPISEHNRLYWYRQTLGQGPEFLTYFQNEAQLEKSRLLSDRFSAERPKGSFSTLEIQRTEQGDSAMYLCASSPLVSGRLGGELFFGEGSRLTVL.

The chain links TRBV6-1 to TRBJ1-2, with TRBD1 as a possible D gene (6 bases). From germline, CDR1 is MNHNS and CDR2 SASEGT. V was pared by 11 bases and J by 8 bases, with 21 bases between. There are 13 residues in the CDR3. In DNA, the CDR3 is TGTGCCGGAACCTTCACAGGGTGGGGCGGCTACACCTTC. This gives the protein CAGTFTGWGGYTF.

The rearrangement joins TRBV27 to TRBJ2-1, with 10 bases matching TRBD2. With V trimmed by 7 bases and J by 7 bases, 10 bases remained unmatched. Germline CDR1 is MNHEY and CDR2 is SMNVEV (reference sequence). The CDR3 consists of 15 residues. CDR3 in DNA: TGTGCCAGCACCTACCTAGCGGGAGCGAGTAATGAGCAGTTCTTC. Protein product: CASTYLAGASNEQFF.

J is TRBJ1-1 and V is TRBV5-1; 7 bases are a match to TRBD1. From germline, CDR1 is SGHRS and CDR2 YFSETQ. With 5 bases clipped from V and 1 base from J, the junction kept 5 bases outside the gene matches. This CDR3 has 14 residues. CDR3 sequence (DNA): TGCGCCAGCAGACTCGACAGGGCGAACACTGAAGCTTTCTTT. This sequence encodes CASRLDRANTEAFF.

The rearrangement uses TRBV5-4 and TRBJ2-3, with 7 bases fitting TRBD1. After removal of 3 bases from V and 4 bases from J, the junction contained 8 bases not matched to a gene. The CDR3 runs to 15 residues. CDR1 SGHNT and CDR2 YYREEE come from the germline V gene (reference sequence). DNA for the CDR3: TGTGCCAGCAGCTCAATGACAGGGAAGCCAGATACGCAGTATTTT. Translating it yields CASSSMTGKPDTQYF.

The chain is built from TRBV7-3 and TRBJ2-3, with D tentatively TRBD1 or TRBD2 (6 bases each). CDR1 is SGHTA, CDR2 FQGTGA, per germline. Trimming cost V 5 bases and J 1 base, with 16 bases left between them. The CDR3 spans 16 residues. In DNA form, the CDR3 reads TGTGCCAGCAGCGTTACCGGGGGCCGGGGCACAGATACGCAGTATTTT. It translates to CASSVTGGRGTDTQYF.

This clone was found a few times. This chain connects TRBV19 to TRBJ1-1, with 7 bases matching TRBD1. The junction had 12 bases not matched to a gene; V was cut back by 6 bases and J by 2 bases. CDR3 size: 16 residues. Germline values: CDR1 LNHDA, CDR2 SQIVND (reference sequence). CDR3 sequence (DNA): TGTGCCAGTAGCATTATCGCAGGGGGGATAAACACTGAAGCTTTCTTT. This encodes CASSIIAGGINTEAFF.

The gene calls are TRBV11-3 and TRBJ2-7; maybe TRBD2 (6 bases). V lost 6 bases, J lost 5 bases, and 17 bases lay in between. Germline V CDR1 and CDR2: SGHNT, YENEEA. The CDR3 is made up of 14 amino acids. DNA for the CDR3: TGTGCCAGCAGGTTCCCGACTAGTAGGAACGAGCAGTACTTC. Encoded protein: CASRFPTSRNEQYF. The full variable domain, its missing parts supplied by reference TRBV11-3 and TRBJ2-7, is EAGVVQSPRYKIIEKKQPVAFWCNPISGHNTLYWYLQNLGQGPELLIRYENEEAVDDSQLPKDRFSAERLKGVDSTLKIQPAELGDSAVYLCASRFPTSRNEQYFGPGTRLTVT.

This clone was observed a few times. The J gene is TRBJ2-5, the V gene TRBV23-1; no reliable D call. TRBV23-1 is noted as an ORF with a role that remains uncertain. Trimming removed 0 bases from V and 2 bases from J, with 1 base in between. This CDR3 is 12 amino acids long. The DNA for the CDR3 is TGCGCCAGCAGTCAATCACAAGAGACCCAGTACTTC. It specifies CASSQSQETQYF.

V gene TRBV5-4 combines with J gene TRBJ2-2; D is undetermined. Germline values: CDR1 SGHNT, CDR2 YYREEE (reference sequence). The CDR3 covers 14 residues. V lost 0 bases and J 0 bases, leaving 3 bases between the germline ends. This CDR3 is CASSLAANTGELFF. Here the CDR3 DNA reads TGTGCCAGCAGCTTGGCCGCGAACACCGGGGAGCTGTTTTTT.